This T cell receptor beta chain derives from a study of technical replicates of blood from four donors. In germline, CDR1 is MNHEY, CDR2 SVGAGI. The ends lost 4 bases at V and 5 bases at J; junction bases unmatched: 7. There are 14 residues in the CDR3. Libraries were prepared by immunoSEQ multiplex PCR; TCRdb keeps only in-frame clonotypes and omits some of them. The table lists about 70,000 clones, approximately 97% of them singletons. The receptor comes from a human donor in good health. This chain uses TRBV6-5 with TRBJ1-1; 7 nucleotides match TRBD1. Material for sequencing was T cells isolated from PBMCs. The CDR3 loop is CASSSSGGLTEAFF. Here the CDR3 DNA reads TGTGCCAGCAGTTCCTCAGGGGGACTAACTGAAGCTTTCTTT.